Listed below are T cell receptor beta chains from one sample, sequenced in a study of cytomegalovirus exposure and HLA in healthy donors. Sequencing was performed with immunoSEQ multiplex PCR; in TCRdb, only in-frame clones are kept and a portion is missing. The repertoire holds roughly 150,000 clones, with more than 75% as singletons. Sequenced sample: PBMCs. The receptor source for this set is a male donor in good health and CMV-seronegative. CDR3s include the opening cysteine and the closing phenylalanine or tryptophan. D genes are given only for firm matches. Only part of the rows carry a size: once, few, many, or a class if the clone is expanded.

v_gene	d_gene	abundance	j_gene	CDR3aa	CDR3nt
TRBV28	TRBD1	.	TRBJ1-4	CASSQGQEHEKLFF	TGTGCCAGCAGTCAAGGACAGGAACATGAAAAACTGTTTTTT
TRBV6-5	.	.	TRBJ2-7	CASSYRGTYEQYF	TGTGCCAGCAGTTACAGGGGAACCTACGAGCAGTACTTC
TRBV9	TRBD2	once	TRBJ2-5	CASSVGASGSLETQYF	TGTGCCAGCAGCGTAGGGGCTAGCGGGAGTTTGGAGACCCAGTACTTC
TRBV4-1	TRBD2	.	TRBJ2-5	CASSQELAGGPQYF	TGCGCCAGCAGCCAAGAACTAGCGGGGGGGCCCCAGTACTTC
TRBV5-1	.	once	TRBJ2-7	CASSPQTVSSYEQYF	TGCGCCAGCAGCCCTCAGACTGTGAGCTCCTACGAGCAGTACTTC
TRBV6-1	.	.	TRBJ1-6	CASNLLSNSPLHF	TGTGCCAGCAACTTACTATCGAATTCACCCCTCCACTTT
TRBV28	.	.	TRBJ1-2	CASSLLGGGGYTF	TGTGCCAGCAGTTTACTGGGTGGGGGCGGCTACACCTTC
TRBV29-1	.	.	TRBJ1-2	CSVDGRQSIYGYTF	TGCAGCGTTGACGGGAGACAGTCGATTTATGGCTACACCTTC
TRBV4-2	.	.	TRBJ2-5	CASSQEIQEGTQYF	TGTGCCAGCAGCCAAGAGATCCAAGAGGGGACCCAGTACTTC
TRBV19	.	.	TRBJ1-5	CASSGGVAQPQHF	TGTGCCAGTAGCGGGGGGGTTGCTCAGCCCCAGCATTTT
TRBV18	TRBD1	once	TRBJ2-4	CASSPPGQGIQYF	TGTGCCAGCTCTCCTCCGGGACAGGGCATTCAGTACTTC
TRBV29-1	.	.	TRBJ2-4	CSVEDRGTKNIQYF	TGCAGCGTTGAAGACAGGGGTACCAAAAACATTCAGTACTTC
TRBV6-1	.	.	TRBJ1-3	CASSELGLNSGNTIYF	TGTGCCAGCAGTGAACTAGGACTCAACTCTGGAAACACCATATATTTT
TRBV20-1	.	.	TRBJ2-1	CSADWYNEQFF	TGCAGTGCTGACTGGTACAATGAGCAGTTCTTC
TRBV11-2	TRBD1	.	TRBJ2-1	CASSLDEGQGVIGGQFF	TGTGCCAGCAGCTTAGATGAGGGTCAGGGGGTAATTGGCGGGCAGTTCTTC
TRBV2	TRBD2	.	TRBJ2-5	CASSARLAGQETQYF	TGTGCCAGCAGTGCGCGACTAGCGGGGCAAGAGACCCAGTACTTC
TRBV7-2	TRBD2	.	TRBJ2-3	CASSPSGGAGDTQYF	TGTGCCAGCAGCCCTAGCGGGGGGGCAGGGGATACGCAGTATTTT
TRBV11-2	TRBD1	.	TRBJ1-3	CASSETDRASGNTIYF	TGTGCCAGCAGCGAAACGGACAGGGCGTCGGGAAACACCATATATTTT
TRBV5-4	TRBD1	.	TRBJ2-2	CASRPGLTGSGGELFF	TGTGCCAGCAGACCAGGATTGACAGGGAGCGGCGGGGAGCTGTTTTTT
TRBV5-1	TRBD2	.	TRBJ2-1	CASSFDRLAGYNEQFF	TGCGCCAGCAGCTTTGATAGACTAGCGGGGTACAATGAGCAGTTCTTC
TRBV25-1	TRBD2	.	TRBJ2-5	CASRQTSGGAQETQYF	TGTGCCAGCAGGCAGACTAGCGGGGGGGCCCAAGAGACCCAGTACTTC
TRBV7-9	.	.	TRBJ2-7	CASSLVTESYEQYF	TGTGCCAGCAGCTTAGTGACAGAATCCTACGAGCAGTACTTC
TRBV2	TRBD1	.	TRBJ1-5	CAGGGQRRQPQHF	TGTGCCGGTGGGGGACAGCGGCGGCAGCCCCAGCATTTT
TRBV6-5	TRBD1	.	TRBJ1-1	CASSSRAGTGEAFF	TGTGCCAGCAGTTCCCGAGCCGGGACAGGGGAAGCTTTCTTT
TRBV28	TRBD1	once	TRBJ1-2	CASSPGTGKYGYTF	TGTGCCAGCAGCCCCGGGACAGGGAAGTATGGCTACACCTTC
TRBV28	.	.	TRBJ1-5	CASSLPSNQPQHF	TGTGCCAGCAGTTTACCAAGCAATCAGCCCCAGCATTTT
TRBV4-3	TRBD1	once	TRBJ2-4	CASSQDRGQGLAKNIQYF	TGCGCCAGCAGCCAAGATAGGGGACAGGGCCTAGCCAAAAACATTCAGTACTTC
TRBV5-4	TRBD1	.	TRBJ1-1	CASSFSGGNTEAFF	TGTGCCAGCAGCTTTTCAGGGGGCAACACTGAAGCTTTCTTT